Shown below are 9 T cell receptor beta chains from a single sample sequenced in a study of blood T cell repertoires in COVID-19. Clones were read by immunoSEQ multiplex PCR, and TCRdb kept only the in-frame ones, dropping some. The data show about 62,000 clones, with 70% to 80% seen just once and approximately 18% held by the top ten. Input material: peripheral blood. These receptor sequences come from a man aged 60-69 years with acute or convalescent COVID-19.

The V gene is TRBV6-6, the J gene TRBJ2-5, with D perhaps matching TRBD2 (6 bases). Looked up from germline, CDR1 is MNHNY and CDR2 is SVGAGI (reference sequence). The CDR3 is 13 residues long. V lost 3 bases, J lost 3 bases, and 8 bases lay in between. The CDR3 bases are TGTGCCAGCAGTTATTGGGGGGAAGAGACCCAGTACTTC. It codes for CASSYWGEETQYF.

V usage is TRBV13 and J usage is TRBJ1-5; no reliable D call. Germline assignment: CDR1 PRHDT and CDR2 FYEKMQ (reference sequence). The length of the CDR3 is 12 residues. The V end lost 0 bases, the J end lost 7 bases, and 4 bases lay between the germline ends. The CDR3 DNA follows: TGTGCCAGCAGCTTAGGGAGGCAGCCCCAGCATTTT. Its translation is CASSLGRQPQHF.

V and J are TRBV6-5 and TRBJ2-7; 8 bases map to TRBD2. J lost 0 bases, V lost 7 bases, and 5 bases had no gene match. The CDR3 is 14 residues long. Germline loops: CDR1 MNHEY, CDR2 SVGAGI. CDR3 sequence (DNA): TGTGCCAGCATCGGGAGGGTGGGCTCCTACGAGCAGTACTTC. This encodes CASIGRVGSYEQYF.

The V gene is TRBV5-6, the J gene TRBJ2-3; D call uncertain. Germline V gives CDR1 SGHDT, CDR2 YYEEEE. CDR3 length: 12 residues. V was clipped by 1 base and J by 6 bases, with 6 bases between them. The CDR3 loop reads CASSLIRDTQYF. The DNA for the CDR3 is TGTGCCAGCAGCTTGATTCGGGATACGCAGTATTTT.

This chain uses TRBV7-9 with TRBJ2-5, with D tentatively TRBD2 (6 bases). CDR3 length: 15 residues. Germline V gives CDR1 SEHNR, CDR2 FQNEAQ (reference sequence). Trimming took off 5 bases at V and 0 bases at J, with 13 bases between the two ends. The CDR3 DNA is TGTGCCAGCAGCGCAGGGCGGGGACACCAAGAGACCCAGTACTTC. Residues: CASSAGRGHQETQYF.

This chain joins TRBV3-1 (or the pseudogene TRBV3-2) and TRBJ2-1, with TRBD1 matching over 7 bases. This CDR3 has 12 amino acids. V was clipped by 4 bases and J by 9 bases; unmatched bases: 3. CDR1 LGHDT and CDR2 YNNKEL come from the germline V gene (reference sequence). The CDR3 nucleotides read TGTGCCAGCAGCCCCAGGGGGTTTGAGCAGTTCTTC. Translating gives CASSPRGFEQFF.

This chain connects TRBV18 to TRBJ2-6; TRBD2 matches 8 bases. V dropped 6 bases and J dropped 4; count of bases not matched to a gene: 8. Germline V lookup: CDR1 KGHSH, CDR2 LQKENI. CDR3 length: 16 amino acids. Here the CDR3 reads CASSPPQREGANVLTF. The CDR3 nucleotides read TGTGCCAGCTCGCCCCCCCAGCGGGAGGGGGCCAACGTCCTGACTTTC.

This clone has just one count. The chain carries TRBV2 and TRBJ1-5; D might be TRBD1 (5 bases). The germline V and J ends were trimmed by 9 bases and 6 bases, with 15 bases remaining between them. Germline V CDR1 and CDR2: SNHLY, FYNNEI. This CDR3 comprises 13 residues. The CDR3 loop reads CASNQGSFQPQHF. CDR3 sequence (DNA): TGTGCCAGTAATCAGGGTTCATTTCAGCCCCAGCATTTT.

The chain couples TRBV7-2 to TRBJ1-2, with 7 bases lining up with TRBD1. V dropped 5 bases and J dropped 4; count of bases not matched to a gene: 7. Per the germline V gene, CDR1 is SGHTA and CDR2 is FQGNSA. The CDR3 has 14 amino acids. The DNA of the CDR3 is TGTGCCAGCAGCGTACGGGGACAGTCCTATGGCTACACCTTC. This codes for CASSVRGQSYGYTF.